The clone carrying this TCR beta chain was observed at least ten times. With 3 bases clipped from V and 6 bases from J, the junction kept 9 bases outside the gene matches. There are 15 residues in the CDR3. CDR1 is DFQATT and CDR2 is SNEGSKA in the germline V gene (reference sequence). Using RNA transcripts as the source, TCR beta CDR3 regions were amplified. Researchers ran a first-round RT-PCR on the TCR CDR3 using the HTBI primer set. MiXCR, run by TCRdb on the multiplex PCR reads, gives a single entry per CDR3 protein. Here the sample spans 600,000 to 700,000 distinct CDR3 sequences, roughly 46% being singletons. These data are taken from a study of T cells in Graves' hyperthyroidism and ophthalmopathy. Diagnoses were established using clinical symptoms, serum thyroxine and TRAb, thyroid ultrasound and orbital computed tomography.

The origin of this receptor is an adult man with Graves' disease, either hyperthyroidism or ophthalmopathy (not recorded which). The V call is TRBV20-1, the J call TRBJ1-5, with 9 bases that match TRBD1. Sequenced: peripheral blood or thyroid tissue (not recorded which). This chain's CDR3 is CSASRTGQGSQPQHF. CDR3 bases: TGCAGTGCTAGTAGGACGGGACAGGGTAGTCAGCCCCAGCATTTT.